The rows below give T cell receptor beta chains drawn from one sample of a study of OX40 agonist ivuxolimab in advanced cancers. Data came from immunoSEQ multiplex PCR; TCRdb stores just in-frame clones and leaves some out. The repertoire holds approximately 77,000 clones, with approximately 92% as singletons. The sequencing used CD4+ or CD8+ T cells sorted from blood, collected in a trial of the OX40 agonist ivuxolimab. The source is an adult with an advanced solid tumor such as melanoma, head and neck, liver or kidney cancer. The CDR3 runs from the conserved cysteine through the conserved F or W. The D gene is left open where the match is weak. Clone size, where shown, is once, few, many, or a class for clones that have expanded.

j_gene: TRBJ2-4
v_gene: TRBV4-2
d_gene: TRBD1
abundance: once
CDR3aa: CASSQEQGAKNIQYF
CDR3nt: TGTGCCAGCAGCCAAGAACAGGGGGCCAAAAACATTCAGTACTTC

j_gene: TRBJ2-1
v_gene: TRBV5-1
d_gene: NA
abundance: NA
CDR3aa: CASSLRRVTDEQFF
CDR3nt: TGCGCCAGCAGCTTGCGCAGGGTGACCGATGAGCAGTTCTTC

j_gene: TRBJ2-7
v_gene: TRBV5-1
d_gene: NA
abundance: NA
CDR3aa: CASRDRHYEQYF
CDR3nt: TGCGCCAGCAGGGACAGACATTACGAGCAGTACTTC

j_gene: TRBJ1-5
v_gene: TRBV28
d_gene: NA
abundance: NA
CDR3aa: CASSWGGDQPQHF
CDR3nt: TGTGCCAGCAGTTGGGGGGGGGATCAGCCCCAGCATTTT

j_gene: TRBJ1-2
v_gene: TRBV5-6
d_gene: NA
abundance: NA
CDR3aa: CASSRPLHPTDYGYTF
CDR3nt: TGTGCCAGCAGCCGCCCCCTCCACCCCACTGACTATGGCTACACCTTC

j_gene: TRBJ1-5
v_gene: TRBV19
d_gene: NA
abundance: NA
CDR3aa: CASRATTGTSNQPQHF
CDR3nt: TGTGCCAGTAGGGCGACAACGGGGACCAGCAATCAGCCCCAGCATTTT

j_gene: TRBJ1-2
v_gene: TRBV28
d_gene: TRBD1
abundance: NA
CDR3aa: CASSPGTGLGYTF
CDR3nt: TGTGCCAGCAGTCCAGGGACAGGGCTTGGCTACACCTTC

j_gene: TRBJ2-7
v_gene: TRBV6-5
d_gene: NA
abundance: NA
CDR3aa: CASIKACWNEQYF
CDR3nt: TGTGCCAGCATTAAAGCCTGCTGGAACGAGCAGTACTTC

j_gene: TRBJ2-3
v_gene: TRBV21-1
d_gene: NA
abundance: NA
CDR3aa: CDRTGGTDTQYF
CDR3nt: TGTGACAGGACTGGAGGCACAGATACGCAGTATTTT

j_gene: TRBJ2-7
v_gene: TRBV28
d_gene: NA
abundance: NA
CDR3aa: CASSLTGLADYEQYF
CDR3nt: TGTGCCAGCAGTTTAACAGGGTTGGCGGACTACGAGCAGTACTTC

j_gene: TRBJ2-1
v_gene: TRBV11-3
d_gene: TRBD2
abundance: NA
CDR3aa: CASSPGLAGVFYEQFF
CDR3nt: TGTGCCAGCAGCCCGGGACTAGCGGGAGTATTCTATGAGCAGTTCTTC

j_gene: TRBJ2-7
v_gene: TRBV10-3
d_gene: NA
abundance: NA
CDR3aa: CAIQSGSGYEQYF
CDR3nt: TGTGCCATCCAATCGGGCTCGGGTTACGAGCAGTACTTC

j_gene: TRBJ2-3
v_gene: TRBV6-6
d_gene: TRBD2
abundance: NA
CDR3aa: CASSYGTSGGTDTQYF
CDR3nt: TGTGCCAGCAGTTACGGTACTAGCGGGGGCACAGATACGCAGTATTTT

j_gene: TRBJ2-7
v_gene: TRBV30
d_gene: TRBD2
abundance: NA
CDR3aa: CAWTGGTYEQYF
CDR3nt: TGTGCCTGGACCGGGGGGACCTACGAGCAGTACTTC

j_gene: TRBJ2-7
v_gene: TRBV15
d_gene: NA
abundance: NA
CDR3aa: CATSRELRAYEQYF
CDR3nt: TGTGCCACCAGCAGAGAGCTCAGGGCCTACGAGCAGTACTTC

j_gene: TRBJ1-5
v_gene: TRBV5-8
d_gene: NA
abundance: NA
CDR3aa: CASSFFGGQGEGNQPQHF
CDR3nt: TGTGCCAGCAGCTTTTTCGGCGGGCAGGGTGAGGGCAATCAGCCCCAGCATTTT

j_gene: TRBJ2-1
v_gene: TRBV4-3
d_gene: TRBD2
abundance: NA
CDR3aa: CASSRRGTGGNEQFF
CDR3nt: TGCGCCAGCAGCCGCCGGGGGACGGGAGGGAATGAGCAGTTCTTC

j_gene: TRBJ2-3
v_gene: TRBV30
d_gene: NA
abundance: NA
CDR3aa: CAWSAVTQADTQYF
CDR3nt: TGTGCCTGGAGTGCTGTTACCCAAGCAGATACGCAGTATTTT

j_gene: TRBJ1-5
v_gene: TRBV19
d_gene: TRBD1
abundance: once
CDR3aa: CASSTPRDRSADSNQPQHF
CDR3nt: TGTGCCAGTAGTACTCCCAGGGACAGGTCCGCCGATAGCAATCAGCCCCAGCATTTT

j_gene: TRBJ1-3
v_gene: TRBV18
d_gene: NA
abundance: once
CDR3aa: CASSPAGTTSSGNTIYF
CDR3nt: TGTGCCAGCTCACCCGCCGGGACAACCTCCTCTGGAAACACCATATATTTT

j_gene: TRBJ2-7
v_gene: TRBV18
d_gene: NA
abundance: NA
CDR3aa: CASSPVERGGEQYF
CDR3nt: TGTGCCAGCTCACCTGTTGAGAGGGGCGGGGAGCAGTACTTC

j_gene: TRBJ2-1
v_gene: TRBV6-5
d_gene: NA
abundance: NA
CDR3aa: CASGRESYNEQFF
CDR3nt: TGTGCCAGCGGACGGGAGTCCTACAATGAGCAGTTCTTC